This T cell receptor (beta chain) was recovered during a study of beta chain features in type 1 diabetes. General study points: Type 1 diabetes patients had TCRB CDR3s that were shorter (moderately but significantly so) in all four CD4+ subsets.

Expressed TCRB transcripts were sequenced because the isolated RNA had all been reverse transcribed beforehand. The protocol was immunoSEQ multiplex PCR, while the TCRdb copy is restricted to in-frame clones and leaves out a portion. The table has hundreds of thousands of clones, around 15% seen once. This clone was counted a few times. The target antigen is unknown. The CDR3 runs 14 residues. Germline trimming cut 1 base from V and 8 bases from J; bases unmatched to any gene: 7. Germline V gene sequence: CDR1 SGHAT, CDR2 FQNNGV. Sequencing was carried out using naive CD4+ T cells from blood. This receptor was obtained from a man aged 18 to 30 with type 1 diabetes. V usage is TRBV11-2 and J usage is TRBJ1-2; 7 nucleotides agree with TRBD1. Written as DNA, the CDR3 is TGTGCCAGCAGCTTAGTAAGGGGGCTCAGCGGCTACACCTTC. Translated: CASSLVRGLSGYTF.